This T cell receptor (beta chain) derives from a study of cytomegalovirus exposure and HLA in healthy donors. At sampling all donors were nominally healthy, likely with unrecorded immune exposures. General study findings and limits: The study flagged fewer than 200 TCR beta chains as cytomegalovirus-associated. One variant, a missense change in DCLRE1C, was linked in a later analysis to TCR beta V- and J-gene trimming. Several of the most significant clusters appeared linked to common viral pathogens, based on a later analysis.

As for this clone: Its matching antigen is unknown.

With 60 Vbeta and 13 Jbeta primers, the PCR was carried out. This table comes from immunoSEQ multiplex PCR, and its TCRdb copy is limited to in-frame clones, with some not included. The profile covers about 140,000 clones, with about 76% appearing a single time and about 3% taken by the ten largest. CDR1 and CDR2 (germline): SGHDT, YYEEEE. V lost 0 bases and J lost 0, with 14 bases in between. The CDR3 runs to 17 residues. V gene TRBV5-6 combines with J gene TRBJ2-3, with TRBD2 as a possible D gene (6 bases). The sample consisted of PBMCs. This receptor was obtained from a female donor in good health and CMV-seronegative. CDR3 in DNA: TGTGCCAGCAGCTTGGAAAAGGGTCGGGGGAGCACAGATACGCAGTATTTT. Translated: CASSLEKGRGSTDTQYF.